This T cell receptor beta chain was documented in a study of OX40 agonist ivuxolimab in advanced cancers. About the study: It was ivuxolimab, an agonistic anti-OX40 (CD134) antibody, that patients were treated with.

Study findings and constraints: With doses of 0.1 to 3.0 mg/kg, CD4+ and CD8+ blood T cells had undergone clonal expansion by week 6.

Excluded were patients having autoimmune disease history or systemic immunosuppression. Measured with immunoSEQ multiplex PCR; TCRdb has only the in-frame clones, and not every one. The table lists some 97,000 clones, approximately 89% of them singletons. From germline, CDR1 is SGHTA and CDR2 FQGNSA. The CDR3 covers 15 residues. V shed 6 bases, J shed 5 bases, and the junction held 9 bases outside the gene matches. Concerning this clone: Its specificity is not known.

This clonotype was sampled from an adult with an advanced solid tumor such as melanoma, head and neck, liver or kidney cancer. The V call is TRBV7-2, the J call TRBJ2-2; 7 bases align to TRBD1. Sequencing was performed on CD4+ or CD8+ T cells sorted from blood, taken in a trial of the OX40 agonist ivuxolimab. The CDR3 loop reads CASRPMTGRTGELFF. CDR3 coding DNA: TGTGCCAGCAGGCCAATGACAGGGAGAACCGGGGAGCTGTTTTTT.